The present T cell receptor beta chain was sequenced within a study of control samples from healthy donors and cancer patients. Germline loops: CDR1 SGHRS, CDR2 YFSETQ. The CDR3 has 12 amino acids. Trimming removed 0 bases at V and 9 bases at J, with 9 bases between. The assay was immunoSEQ multiplex PCR, and TCRdb's table has in-frame clones only and misses some. Counted here are 150,000 or so clones, under 95% occurring once; the ten biggest clones make up 5% to 7%. The source of this sequence is a man aged 18 to 30 in good health. The specimen was blood. The rearrangement links TRBV5-1 to TRBJ1-1; D not certain. The CDR3 coding sequence is TGCGCCAGCAGCTTGGTAGGCGGGAAAGCTTTCTTT. This sequence encodes CASSLVGGKAFF.